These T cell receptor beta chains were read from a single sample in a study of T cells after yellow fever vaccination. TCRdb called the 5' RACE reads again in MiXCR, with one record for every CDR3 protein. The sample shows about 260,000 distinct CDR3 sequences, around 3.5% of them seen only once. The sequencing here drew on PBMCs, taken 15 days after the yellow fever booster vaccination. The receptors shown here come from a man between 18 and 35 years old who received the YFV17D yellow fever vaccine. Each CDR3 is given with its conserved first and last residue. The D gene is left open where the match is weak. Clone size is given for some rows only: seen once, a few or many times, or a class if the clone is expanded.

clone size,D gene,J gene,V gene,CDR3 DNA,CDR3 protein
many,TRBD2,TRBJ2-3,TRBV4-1,TGCGCCAGCAGCCAAGATGGGGCAAGCGGGGGGGCCGATACGCAGTATTTT,CASSQDGASGGADTQYF
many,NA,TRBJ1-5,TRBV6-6,TGTGCCAGCAGTTATGGGAATCAGCCCCAGCATTTT,CASSYGNQPQHF
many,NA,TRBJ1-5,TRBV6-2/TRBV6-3,TGTGCCAGCAAGGATCAGCCCCAGCATTTT,CASKDQPQHF
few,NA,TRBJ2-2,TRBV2,TGTGCCAGCAGTGAAGCGCGGGCACGGGACACCGGGGAGCTGTTTTTT,CASSEARARDTGELFF
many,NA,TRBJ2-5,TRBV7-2,TGTGCCAGCAGCTTACGGGGGACGGAGACCCAGTACTTC,CASSLRGTETQYF
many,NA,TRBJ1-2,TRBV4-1,TGCGCCAGCAGCCAAGAAGCAGGGGCGCGAGGCTACACCTTC,CASSQEAGARGYTF
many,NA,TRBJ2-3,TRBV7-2,TGTGCCAGCAGCTTAGTAGTGTTCGGCACAGATACGCAGTATTTT,CASSLVVFGTDTQYF
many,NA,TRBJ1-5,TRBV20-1,TGCAGTGCTAGAGGAGGGGGGGGGACGAATAGCAATCAGCCCCAGCATTTT,CSARGGGGTNSNQPQHF
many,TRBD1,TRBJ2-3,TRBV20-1,TGCAGTGCTAGCCCGGGACAGGGTGTTACAGATACGCAGTATTTT,CSASPGQGVTDTQYF
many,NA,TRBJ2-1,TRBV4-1,TGCGCCAGCAGCCAGCCAGGGGGGGTCCCCTACAATGAGCAGTTCTTC,CASSQPGGVPYNEQFF
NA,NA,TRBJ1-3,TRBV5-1,TGCGCCAGCAGCTTGGCCGTTTTCGCAGGGGAGGATCCCATATATTTT,CASSLAVFAGEDPIYF
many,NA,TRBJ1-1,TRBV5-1,TGCGCCAGCAGCTTGAAGTGGGGGGGGAACACTGAAGCTTTCTTT,CASSLKWGGNTEAFF
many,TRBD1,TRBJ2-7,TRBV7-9,TGTGCCAGCAGCCTGACCGGGACAGGGAAATACGAGCAGTACTTC,CASSLTGTGKYEQYF
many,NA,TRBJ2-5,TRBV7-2,TGTGCCAGCAGCCATATCGGGGATCAAGAGACCCAGTACTTC,CASSHIGDQETQYF
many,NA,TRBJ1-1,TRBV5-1,TGCGCCCCCGGGGGGAACACTGAAGCTTTCTTT,CAPGGNTEAFF
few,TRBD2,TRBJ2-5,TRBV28,TGTGCCAGCAGTTTAAGCGGGGGGCCCCTCCAAGAGACCCAGTACTTC,CASSLSGGPLQETQYF
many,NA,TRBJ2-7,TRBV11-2,TGTGCCAGCAGCTCGACCGGGATTTCCCACGAGCAGTACTTC,CASSSTGISHEQYF
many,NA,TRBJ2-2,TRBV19,TGTGCCAGTAGTAGAGGACTGTTCCCGGCGAACACCGGGGAGCTGTTTTTT,CASSRGLFPANTGELFF
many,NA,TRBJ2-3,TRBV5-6,TGTGCCAGCAGCCGAGGAGCGGTAGGAGCAGATACGCAGTATTTT,CASSRGAVGADTQYF
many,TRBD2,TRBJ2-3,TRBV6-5,TGTGCCAGCAGTTACGTAGCGGGGGAGGGAGATACGCAGTATTTT,CASSYVAGEGDTQYF
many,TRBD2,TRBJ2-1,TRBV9,TGTGCCAGCAGCCCGGGACTAGCGGAGCAGTTCTTC,CASSPGLAEQFF
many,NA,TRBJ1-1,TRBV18,TGTGCCAGCTTATCCATTAGCCAGAACCCTGAAGCTTTCTTT,CASLSISQNPEAFF
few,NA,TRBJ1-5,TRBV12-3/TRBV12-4,TGTGCCAGCAGTTTAAGAAGGGGGGCAGGGAGCAATCAGCCCCAGCATTTT,CASSLRRGAGSNQPQHF
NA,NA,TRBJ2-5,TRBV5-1,TGCGCCAGCAGCGTAATACAGGGCCCCGGAGAGACCCAGTACTTC,CASSVIQGPGETQYF
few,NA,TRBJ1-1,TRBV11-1,TGTGCCAGCAGCTTGCAGGGCTCAAGCAGGTTCTACACTGAAGCTTTCTTT,CASSLQGSSRFYTEAFF
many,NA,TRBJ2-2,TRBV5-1,TGCGCCAGCAGCTTGACACAGGAGACCGGGGAGCTGTTTTTT,CASSLTQETGELFF
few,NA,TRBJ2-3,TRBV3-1,TGTGCCAGCAGCCAAGTAGATGGGGCCTACACAGATACGCAGTATTTT,CASSQVDGAYTDTQYF
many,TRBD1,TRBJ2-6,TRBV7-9,TGTGCCAGCAGCTTACGGGACAGGGGGCGACGGGCCAACGTCCTGACTTTC,CASSLRDRGRRANVLTF
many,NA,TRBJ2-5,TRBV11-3,TGTGCCAGCAGTCCCGAGACGCGGGGGACCCAGTACTTC,CASSPETRGTQYF